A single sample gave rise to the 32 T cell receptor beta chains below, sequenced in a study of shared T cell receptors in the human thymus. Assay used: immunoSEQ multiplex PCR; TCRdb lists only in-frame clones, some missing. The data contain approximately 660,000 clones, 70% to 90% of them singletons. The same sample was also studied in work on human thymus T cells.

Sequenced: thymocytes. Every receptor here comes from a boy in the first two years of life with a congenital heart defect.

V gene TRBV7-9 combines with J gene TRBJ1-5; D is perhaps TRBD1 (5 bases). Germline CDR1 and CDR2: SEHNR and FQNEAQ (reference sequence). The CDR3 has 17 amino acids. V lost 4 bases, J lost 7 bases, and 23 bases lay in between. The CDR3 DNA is TGTGCCAGCAGCTCCGACGGGGGACTCCTCGGGCCCCAGCCCCAGCATTTT. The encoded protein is CASSSDGGLLGPQPQHF.

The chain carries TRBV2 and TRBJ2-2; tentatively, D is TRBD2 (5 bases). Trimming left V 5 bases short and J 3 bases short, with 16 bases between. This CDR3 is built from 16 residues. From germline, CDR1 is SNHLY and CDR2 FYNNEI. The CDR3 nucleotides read TGTGCCAGCAGTTCCTACCGGGGTAGTGACACCGGGGAGCTGTTTTTT. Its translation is CASSSYRGSDTGELFF.

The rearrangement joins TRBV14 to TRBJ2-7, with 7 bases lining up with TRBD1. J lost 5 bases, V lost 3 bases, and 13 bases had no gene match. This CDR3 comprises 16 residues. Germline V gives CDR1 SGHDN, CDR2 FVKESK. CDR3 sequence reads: CASSHRADRLFHEQYF. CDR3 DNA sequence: TGTGCCAGCAGCCATAGGGCGGACAGGTTATTCCACGAGCAGTACTTC. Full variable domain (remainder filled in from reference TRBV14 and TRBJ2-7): EAGVTQFPSHSVIEKGQTVTLRCDPISGHDNLYWYRRVMGKEIKFLLHFVKESKQDESGMPNNRFLAERTGGTYSTLKVQPAELEDSGVYFCASSHRADRLFHEQYFGPGTRLTVT.

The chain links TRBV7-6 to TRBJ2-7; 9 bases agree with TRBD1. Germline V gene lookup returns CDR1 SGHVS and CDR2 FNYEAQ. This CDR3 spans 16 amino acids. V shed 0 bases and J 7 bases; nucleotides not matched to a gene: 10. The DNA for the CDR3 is TGTGCCAGCAGCTTAGCCCCGGGACAGGGTCCCTCTGAGCAGTACTTC. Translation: CASSLAPGQGPSEQYF. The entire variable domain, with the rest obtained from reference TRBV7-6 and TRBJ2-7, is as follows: GAGVSQSPRYKVTKRGQDVALRCDPISGHVSLYWYRQALGQGPEFLTYFNYEAQQDKSGLPNDRFSAERPEGSISTLTIQRTEQRDSAMYRCASSLAPGQGPSEQYFGPGTRLTVT.

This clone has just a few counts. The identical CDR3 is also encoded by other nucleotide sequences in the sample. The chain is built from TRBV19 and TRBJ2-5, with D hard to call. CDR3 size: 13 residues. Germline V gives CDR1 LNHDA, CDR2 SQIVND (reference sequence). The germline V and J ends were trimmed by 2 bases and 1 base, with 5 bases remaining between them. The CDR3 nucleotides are TGTGCCAGTAGTATATCGGGCCAAGAGACCCAGTACTTC. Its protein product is CASSISGQETQYF.

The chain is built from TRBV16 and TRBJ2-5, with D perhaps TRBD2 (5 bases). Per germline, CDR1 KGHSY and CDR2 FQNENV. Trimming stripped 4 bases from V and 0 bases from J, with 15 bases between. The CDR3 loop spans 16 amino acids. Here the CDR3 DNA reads TGTGCCAGCAGCCCAGAGGGCGGTCCTTACCAAGAGACCCAGTACTTC. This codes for CASSPEGGPYQETQYF. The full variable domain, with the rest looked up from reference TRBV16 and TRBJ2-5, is GEEVAQTPKHLVRGEGQKAKLYCAPIKGHSYVFWYQQVLKNEFKFLISFQNENVFDETGMPKERFSAKCLPNSPCSLEIQATKLEDSAVYFCASSPEGGPYQETQYFGPGTRLLVL.

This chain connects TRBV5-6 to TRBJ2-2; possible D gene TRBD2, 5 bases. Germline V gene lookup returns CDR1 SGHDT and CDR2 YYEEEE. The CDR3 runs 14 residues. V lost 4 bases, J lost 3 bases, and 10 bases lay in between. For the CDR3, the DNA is TGTGCCAGCAGCCGCCTGGAGGACACCGGGGAGCTGTTTTTT. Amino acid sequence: CASSRLEDTGELFF.

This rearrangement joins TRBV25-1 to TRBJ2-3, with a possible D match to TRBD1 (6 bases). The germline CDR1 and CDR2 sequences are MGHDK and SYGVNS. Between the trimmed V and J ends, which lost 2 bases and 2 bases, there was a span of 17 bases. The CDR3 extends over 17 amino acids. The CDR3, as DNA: TGTGCCAGCAGTGAACCGGGACACAAACTCCCCACAGATACGCAGTATTTT. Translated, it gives CASSEPGHKLPTDTQYF. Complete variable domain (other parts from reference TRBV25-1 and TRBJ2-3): EADIYQTPRYLVIGTGKKITLECSQTMGHDKMYWYQQDPGMELHLIHYSYGVNSTEKGDLSSESTVSRIRTEHFPLTLESARPSHTSQYLCASSEPGHKLPTDTQYFGPGTRLTVL.

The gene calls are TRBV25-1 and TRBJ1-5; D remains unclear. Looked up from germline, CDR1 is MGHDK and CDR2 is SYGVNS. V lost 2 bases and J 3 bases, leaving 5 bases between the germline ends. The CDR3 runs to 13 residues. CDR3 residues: CASSEDINQPQHF. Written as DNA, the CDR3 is TGTGCCAGCAGTGAAGACATCAATCAGCCCCAGCATTTT.

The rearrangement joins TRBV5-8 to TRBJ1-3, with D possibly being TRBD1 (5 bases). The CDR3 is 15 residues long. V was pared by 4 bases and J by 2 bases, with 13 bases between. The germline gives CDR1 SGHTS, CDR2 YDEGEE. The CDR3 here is CASSLCRGTGNTIYF. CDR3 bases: TGTGCCAGCAGCCTGTGTCGGGGGACTGGAAACACCATATATTTT.

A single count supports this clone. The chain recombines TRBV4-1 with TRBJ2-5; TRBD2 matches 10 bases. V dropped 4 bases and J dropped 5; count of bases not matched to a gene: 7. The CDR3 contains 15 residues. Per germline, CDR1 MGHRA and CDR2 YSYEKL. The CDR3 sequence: CASSPRGTSEETQYF. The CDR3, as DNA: TGCGCCAGCAGCCCTCGAGGGACTAGCGAGGAGACCCAGTACTTC.

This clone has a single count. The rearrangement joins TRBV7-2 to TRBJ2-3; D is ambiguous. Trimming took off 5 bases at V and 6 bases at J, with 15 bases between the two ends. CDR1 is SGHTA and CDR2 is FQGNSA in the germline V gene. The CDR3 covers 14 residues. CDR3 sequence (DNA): TGTGCCAGCAGCGTAGGTGGCCCCGGGGATACGCAGTATTTT. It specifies CASSVGGPGDTQYF.

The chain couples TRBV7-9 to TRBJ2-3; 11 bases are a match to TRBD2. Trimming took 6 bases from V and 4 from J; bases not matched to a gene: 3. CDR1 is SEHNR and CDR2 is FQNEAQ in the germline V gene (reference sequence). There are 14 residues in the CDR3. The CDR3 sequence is CASRTSGIPDTQYF. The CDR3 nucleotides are TGTGCCAGCAGGACTAGCGGGATCCCAGATACGCAGTATTTT.

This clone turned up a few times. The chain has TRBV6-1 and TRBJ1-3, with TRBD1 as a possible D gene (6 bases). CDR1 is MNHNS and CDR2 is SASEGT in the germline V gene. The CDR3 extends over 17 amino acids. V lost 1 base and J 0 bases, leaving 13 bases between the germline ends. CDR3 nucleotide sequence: TGTGCCAGCAGTGAAGTATTGGGAGGGGGCTCTGGAAACACCATATATTTT. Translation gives CASSEVLGGGSGNTIYF.

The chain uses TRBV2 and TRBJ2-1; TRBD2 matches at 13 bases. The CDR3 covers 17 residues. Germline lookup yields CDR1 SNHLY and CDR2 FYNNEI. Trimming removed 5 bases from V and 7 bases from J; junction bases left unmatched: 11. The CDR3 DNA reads TGTGCCAGCAGTAACCAGACTAGCGGGAGGCAGGGTAATGAGCAGTTCTTC. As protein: CASSNQTSGRQGNEQFF.

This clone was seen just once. The CDR3 loop is CASRNSGRAFGELFF. CDR3 DNA: TGTGCCAGCAGGAATAGCGGGAGGGCCTTCGGGGAGCTGTTTTTT. This rearrangement joins TRBV11-2 to TRBJ2-2, with TRBD2 matching 11 bases. V gave up 6 bases and J gave up 7 bases; unmatched junction bases: 7. Germline CDR1 SGHAT, CDR2 FQNNGV. CDR3 length equals 15 residues.

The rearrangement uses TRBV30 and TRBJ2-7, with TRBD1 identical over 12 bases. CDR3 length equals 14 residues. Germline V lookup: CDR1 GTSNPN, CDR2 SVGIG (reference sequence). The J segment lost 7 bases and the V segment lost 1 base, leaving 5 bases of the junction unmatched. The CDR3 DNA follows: TGTGCCTGGAGTGAGGGACAGGGGGCGAGGGAGCAGTACTTC. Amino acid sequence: CAWSEGQGAREQYF.

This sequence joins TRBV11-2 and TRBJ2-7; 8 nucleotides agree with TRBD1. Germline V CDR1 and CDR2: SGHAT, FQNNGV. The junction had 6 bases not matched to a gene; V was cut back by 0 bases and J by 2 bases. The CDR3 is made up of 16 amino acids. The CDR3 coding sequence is TGTGCCAGCAGCTTAGACAGGGGGCGTCACGCCTACGAGCAGTACTTC. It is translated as CASSLDRGRHAYEQYF. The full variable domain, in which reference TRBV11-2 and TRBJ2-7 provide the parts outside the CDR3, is EAGVAQSPRYKIIEKRQSVAFWCNPISGHATLYWYQQILGQGPKLLIQFQNNGVVDDSQLPKDRFSAERLKGVDSTLKIQPAKLEDSAVYLCASSLDRGRHAYEQYFGPGTRLTVT.

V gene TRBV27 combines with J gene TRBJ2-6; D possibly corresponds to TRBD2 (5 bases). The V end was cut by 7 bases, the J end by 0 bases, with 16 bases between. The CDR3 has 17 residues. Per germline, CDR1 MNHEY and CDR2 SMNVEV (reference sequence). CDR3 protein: CASMKKTTSSGANVLTF. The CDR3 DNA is TGTGCCAGCATGAAGAAAACAACTAGCTCTGGGGCCAACGTCCTGACTTTC.

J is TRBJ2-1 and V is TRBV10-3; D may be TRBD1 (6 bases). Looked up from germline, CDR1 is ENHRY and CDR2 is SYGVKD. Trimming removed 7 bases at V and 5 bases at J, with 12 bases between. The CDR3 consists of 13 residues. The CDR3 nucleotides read TGTGCCATCACCTCCGGACAGAACAATGAGCAGTTCTTC. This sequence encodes CAITSGQNNEQFF.

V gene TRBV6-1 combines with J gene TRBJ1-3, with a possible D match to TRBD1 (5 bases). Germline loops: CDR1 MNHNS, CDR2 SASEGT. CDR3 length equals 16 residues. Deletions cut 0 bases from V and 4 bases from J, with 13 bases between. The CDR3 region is CASSEAGRDSGNTIYF. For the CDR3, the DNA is TGTGCCAGCAGTGAAGCTGGGAGGGACTCGGGAAACACCATATATTTT.

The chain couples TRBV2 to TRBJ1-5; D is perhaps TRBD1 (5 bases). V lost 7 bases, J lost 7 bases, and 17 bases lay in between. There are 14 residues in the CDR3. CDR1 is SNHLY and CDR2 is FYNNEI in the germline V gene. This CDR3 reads CASTPAQGDQPQHF. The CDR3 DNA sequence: TGTGCCAGCACCCCAGCCCAGGGCGACCAGCCCCAGCATTTT.

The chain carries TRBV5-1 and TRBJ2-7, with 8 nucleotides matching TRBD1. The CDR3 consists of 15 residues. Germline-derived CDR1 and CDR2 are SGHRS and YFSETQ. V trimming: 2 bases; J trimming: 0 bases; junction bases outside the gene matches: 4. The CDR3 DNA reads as TGCGCCAGCAGCTTCGGGGACAGGCTCTCCTACGAGCAGTACTTC. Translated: CASSFGDRLSYEQYF.

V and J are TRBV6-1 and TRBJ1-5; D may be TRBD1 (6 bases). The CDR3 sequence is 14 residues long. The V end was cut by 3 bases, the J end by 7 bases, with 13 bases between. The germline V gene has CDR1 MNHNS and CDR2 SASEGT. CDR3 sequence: CASSEGGAGQPQHF. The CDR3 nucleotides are TGTGCCAGCAGTGAGGGGGGGGCAGGACAGCCCCAGCATTTT.

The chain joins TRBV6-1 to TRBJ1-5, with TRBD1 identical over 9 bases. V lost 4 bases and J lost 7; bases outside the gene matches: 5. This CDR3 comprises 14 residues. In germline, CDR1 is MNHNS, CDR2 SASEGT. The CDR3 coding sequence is TGTGCCAGCAGTGGAACAGGGGGCGTGCAGCCCCAGCATTTT. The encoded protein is CASSGTGGVQPQHF.

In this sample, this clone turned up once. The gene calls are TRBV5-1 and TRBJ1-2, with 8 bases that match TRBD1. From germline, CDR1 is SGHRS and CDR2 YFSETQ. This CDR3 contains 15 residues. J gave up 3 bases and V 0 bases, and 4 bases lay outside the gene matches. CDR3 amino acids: CASSLAGGKDYGYTF. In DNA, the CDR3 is TGCGCCAGCAGCTTGGCAGGGGGCAAGGACTATGGCTACACCTTC.

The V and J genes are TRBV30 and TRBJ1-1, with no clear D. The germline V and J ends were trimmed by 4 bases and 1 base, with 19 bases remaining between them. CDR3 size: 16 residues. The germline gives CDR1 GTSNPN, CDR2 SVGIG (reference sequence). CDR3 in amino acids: CAWTPKSRGPNTEAFF. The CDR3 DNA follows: TGTGCCTGGACCCCTAAAAGCAGAGGGCCGAACACTGAAGCTTTCTTT.

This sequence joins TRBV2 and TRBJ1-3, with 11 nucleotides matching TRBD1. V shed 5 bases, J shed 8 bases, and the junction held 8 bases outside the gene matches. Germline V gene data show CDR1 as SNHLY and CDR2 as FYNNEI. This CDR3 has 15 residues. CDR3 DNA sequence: TGTGCCAGCAGTAGGGACAGGGGGAACGGGCACACCATATATTTT. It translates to CASSRDRGNGHTIYF.

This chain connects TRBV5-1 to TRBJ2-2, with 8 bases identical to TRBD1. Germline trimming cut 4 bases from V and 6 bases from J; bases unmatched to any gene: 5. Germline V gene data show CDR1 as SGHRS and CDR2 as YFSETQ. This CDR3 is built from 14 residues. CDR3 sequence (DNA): TGCGCCAGCAGCACAGGGACAGGTTCCGGGGAGCTGTTTTTT. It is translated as CASSTGTGSGELFF.

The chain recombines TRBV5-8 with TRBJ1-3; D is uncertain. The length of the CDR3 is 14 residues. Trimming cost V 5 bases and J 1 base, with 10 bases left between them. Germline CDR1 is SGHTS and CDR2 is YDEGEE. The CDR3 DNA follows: TGTGCCAGCAGGAACAGCTATTCTGGAAACACCATATATTTT. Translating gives CASRNSYSGNTIYF.

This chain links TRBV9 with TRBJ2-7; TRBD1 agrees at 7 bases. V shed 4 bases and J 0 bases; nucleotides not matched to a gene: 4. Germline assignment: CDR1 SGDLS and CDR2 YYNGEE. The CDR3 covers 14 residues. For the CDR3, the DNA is TGTGCCAGCAGCCGGGACAGTTTCTCCTACGAGCAGTACTTC. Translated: CASSRDSFSYEQYF.

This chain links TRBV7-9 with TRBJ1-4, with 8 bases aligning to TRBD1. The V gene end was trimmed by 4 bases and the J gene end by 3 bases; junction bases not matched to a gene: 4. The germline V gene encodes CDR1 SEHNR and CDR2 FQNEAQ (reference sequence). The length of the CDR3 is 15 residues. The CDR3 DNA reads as TGTGCCAGCAGCTCACAGGGGGGGTCTAATGAAAAACTGTTTTTT. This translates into CASSSQGGSNEKLFF.